This T cell receptor (beta chain) was sequenced for a study of T-cell memory formation after mild COVID-19. For the study at large: TCR clusters mostly belonged to single donors.

Whole-study findings and limits: There were some responding clones in pre-infection memory, which suggested that cross-reactive memory had joined. Whether second-wave clones peaking at day 37 were SARS-CoV-2 specific went unconfirmed. From day 15 to 85, contracting clones were balanced between CD4 and CD8, whereas later expanders leaned toward CD4+.

A single record per CDR3 protein comes from TCRdb applying MiXCR to the 5' RACE reads. The sample records 500,000 to 650,000 distinct CDR3 sequences, roughly 20% being singletons. V gave up 4 bases and J gave up 3 bases; unmatched junction bases: 3. Looked up from germline, CDR1 is LGHNA and CDR2 is YNFKEQ. This CDR3 has 16 amino acids. Comment on this clonotype: Its specificity is unknown.

The source of this sequence is an adult woman who had mild COVID-19 (a few samples of this study predate the infection). Cell type and time point are not known. The V gene is TRBV4-2, the J gene TRBJ2-2, with 12 bases lining up with TRBD2. The source material was PBMCs or a T cell subset sorted from them (not recorded which). CDR3 sequence reads: CASSPRTSGDTGELFF. CDR3 coding DNA: TGTGCCAGCAGCCCGCGGACTAGCGGGGACACCGGGGAGCTGTTTTTT.